There are many counts of the clone carrying this TCR beta chain. What it binds is not known. J gave up 4 bases and V 4 bases, and 6 bases lay outside the gene matches. This CDR3 is built from 15 residues. Germline CDR1 is LNHNV and CDR2 is YYDKDF (reference sequence). These data belong to a study of T-cell memory formation after mild COVID-19. Study conclusions and caveats: There were some responding clones in pre-infection memory, which suggested that cross-reactive memory had joined. For contracting clones, CD4+ ones sat mainly in CM and EM, CD8+ in EMRA. Clones that contracted from day 15 to 85 had balanced CD4/CD8; later expanders were CD4+ biased.

TCRdb analysed the 5' RACE reads with MiXCR anew, one entry per CDR3 protein. The profile shows 90,000 to 120,000 distinct CDR3 sequences, roughly an eighth of them singletons. The chain employs TRBV15 and TRBJ2-4; 8 bases line up with TRBD1. This receptor was taken from a man between 18 and 35 years old who had mild COVID-19 (a few samples of this study predate the infection). Cell type and time point are not known. The material sequenced was PBMCs or a T cell subset sorted from them (not recorded which). CDR3 amino acids: CATSMTQGAKNIQYF. The CDR3 DNA follows: TGTGCCACCAGCATGACCCAGGGGGCTAAAAACATTCAGTACTTC.